This T cell receptor (beta chain) emerged from a study of T-cell memory formation after mild COVID-19. At the level of the study: Across donors, TCR clusters were largely donor specific.

This clonotype was observed a few times. Its target is not known. J gave up 1 base and V 0 bases, and 5 bases lay outside the gene matches. Germline V gene sequence: CDR1 SGHNT, CDR2 YYREEE (reference sequence). The CDR3 loop spans 17 amino acids. Study observations and caveats: Certain responding clones were present in pre-infection memory, suggesting participation of cross-reactive memory.

Employing constant-segment primers, 5'RACE generated TCR alpha and TCR beta cDNA libraries bearing sample barcodes and UMIs. TCRdb reprocessed the 5' RACE reads via MiXCR and lists one record per CDR3 protein. Of around 200,000 distinct CDR3 sequences in the sample, roughly 20% were seen once. The origin of this receptor is a man younger than 35 who had mild COVID-19 (a few samples of this study predate the infection). Cell type and time point are not known. The J gene is TRBJ2-3, the V gene TRBV5-4; 10 bases are shared with TRBD2. The sequencing input was PBMCs or a T cell subset sorted from them (not recorded which). CDR3 sequence reads: CASSLAAGTSGTDTQYF. CDR3 DNA: TGTGCCAGCAGCTTGGCCGCAGGGACTAGCGGCACAGATACGCAGTATTTT.